This T cell receptor (beta chain) was captured by sequencing in a study of regulatory T cells in long-lasting Graves disease (dated by TCRdb to about 2021). For context, the study as a whole: In the newly diagnosed Graves' disease group, patients had been taking antithyroid drugs for less than 3 months. The study was registered as a clinical trial and conducted in China. A total of approximately 35 samples underwent TCR sequencing: about 13 from persistent and approximately 20 from newly diagnosed Graves' disease patients. Peripheral blood TCR sequencing and RNA sequencing compared persistent Graves' disease patients with newly diagnosed Graves' disease patients. Overall study outcomes, separate from this receptor: Compared with newly diagnosed patients, patients with persistent Graves' disease had lower TCR Shannon entropy and fewer highly expanded clones, which suggests clonal expansion. Because the primary lesion, thyroid tissue, could not be accessed, the study looked at peripheral blood alone. Persistent patients shared more public clonotypes among themselves (roughly 2,700) than newly diagnosed patients did (over 900). The authors acknowledged the small sample size as a limitation that may reduce accuracy. Sequencing and analysis were limited to the TCR beta chain. Persistent disease showed preferential use of TRBV28, TRBJ1-2 and TRBJ2-5, whereas newly diagnosed disease favored TRBV20-1 and TRBJ2-1.

The time point label for this specimen denotes: newly diagnosed GD, antithyroid drugs for less than 3 months. RNA was extracted from PBMCs in TRIzol for both TCR sequencing and RNA sequencing. Graves' disease was diagnosed according to American Thyroid Association guidelines. Patients were recruited from an endocrinology department in Xi'an, China. Each patient gave 7 to 9.5 milliliters of peripheral blood, collected in an EDTA anticoagulant tube. Ficoll Paque Plus density gradient separation was used to isolate PBMCs, and no further T cell sorting was performed. An Agilent 2100 Bioanalyzer and agarose gel were used to check RNA quality, and a NanoDrop 2000 was used to measure RNA concentration. V gives up 0 bases and J gives up 6 bases, and the segment between their germline ends measures 12 bases. CDR1 and CDR2 were assigned from the germline V gene as KGHSH and LQKENI. The cysteine opens and the phenylalanine closes a CDR3 of 14 amino acids. The CDR3 DNA has 42 bases and is translated from base 1.

With respect to this clonotype: The target of this receptor is not known. One base away there is no much larger clone; base qualities are not given.

The library was built by means of multiplex PCR. The data were produced on an Illumina HiSeq 4000. TCR beta libraries were built with iRepertoire HTBI primers and Arm-PCR amplification of CDR3 regions. Before sequencing, the PCR products went through gel purification. From the authors' description of their analysis: Gene usage analysis of CDR3 amino acid clonotypes used the roughly 60 TRBV and 14 TRBJ segments found across samples. COPE and FqMerger were used to merge the filtered high-quality paired reads into contigs. Contigs were aligned with BLAST to IMGT TRBV, TRBD and TRBJ reference genes, and CDR3 was defined per IMGT. Highly expanded clones were defined as clonotypes with a frequency above 0.1%. Repertoire diversity was measured by Shannon entropy, and V-J evenness by the Gini coefficient. A clonotype found in more than one individual was treated as public. TCRdb handled the public reads itself, with Q25 trimming in fastp and clone calling in MiXCR, and kept productive beta chains. Identical CDR3 proteins give one entry, which carries the most common genes and DNA. These V and J calls are TCRdb output, not the study's own analysis. Recorded for this sample are 550,000 to 700,000 distinct CDR3 sequences; about 16% of them occurred a single time. The ten largest account for about 11% of the sample.

This sample also appeared in a second study, on T cells in Graves' hyperthyroidism and ophthalmopathy. The second study reports: Stable Graves' hyperthyroidism was defined as no progression to ophthalmopathy during 18 months of follow-up. Hyperthyroidism patients were newly diagnosed, had a disease duration of under 2 months, and were aged 18 to 65 years. Exclusion was applied to patients with uncontrolled infections, other autoimmune diseases, pregnancy or lactation. Diagnoses were established on the basis of clinical symptoms, serum thyroxine and TRAb, thyroid ultrasound, and orbital computed tomography. For the first round of RT-PCR on the TCR CDR3, the HTBI primer set was used together with the Qiagen OneStep RT-PCR kit. Most expanded thyroid clonotypes (frequency above 0.001) were also detected in blood, a finding suggesting that blood repertoires may reflect thyroid immune responses. A 13 V-J signature model separated ophthalmopathy from stable hyperthyroidism, with approximately 87% sensitivity and 81.08% specificity in cross-validation and 80%/75% in testing. In validation, the model predicted progression to ophthalmopathy with approximately 71% sensitivity and approximately 78% specificity, a median of approximately 6.7 months before onset. To identify TCR V-J signatures that set the groups apart, the researchers used a discovery cohort of about a hundred patients, made up of around 40 with Graves' ophthalmopathy and about 59 with stable Graves' hyperthyroidism. Whether ophthalmopathy could be predicted prospectively was tested in an independent validation cohort made up of roughly 20 hyperthyroidism patients plus 17 patients who later progressed to ophthalmopathy. The approximately 97 discovery patients were randomly divided into training and test sets at a 7:3 ratio. The study also compared thyroid tissue and blood T-cell repertoires from a handful of Graves' hyperthyroidism patients. After blood sampling, hyperthyroidism patients were treated with methimazole at a starting dose of 30 mg daily, and ophthalmopathy patients were treated with high-dose intravenous methylprednisolone. A second multiplex PCR round built the libraries, followed by size selection and purification. The libraries were sequenced on an Illumina HiSeq2000 using paired-end 100 bp reads. SOAPnuke was used to process the raw data, removing reads that contained adapters or uncalled bases, had a mean Phred below 15, or lacked an exact match to the constant primer or identifier. High-quality paired reads were merged with COPE v1.2.5, and unique nucleotide sequences were defined as clonotypes. MiTCR v1.1 was used to align clonotypes to the IMGT TRBV, TRBD and TRBJ reference segments. Only V-J combinations with frequency above 0.0001, covering about 99% of repertoires, were analysed. The TCS score was defined as F50 (clonal expansion) divided by E x V (chaos), with BLOSUM62-based TCRdist calculated between CDR3 peptides within each V-J. Welch's t-statistics and random forest reduced roughly 500 V-J features to 13, which were used in a naive Bayes classifier (R e1071). Sample size was not statistically predetermined, and investigators were not blinded to group allocation. The paper describes TCR Vbeta CDR3 sequencing of around 140 peripheral blood samples, made up of 43 ophthalmopathy patients, around 78 hyperthyroidism patients and roughly 17 progressor patients.

The starting material was peripheral blood mononuclear cells (PBMCs), obtained at new diagnosis, from a patient treated with antithyroid drugs. Rearrangement joined TRBV18 to TRBJ2-7; possibly the D gene is TRBD2, per 5 matching bases. The receptor comes from a man aged 18 to 29 with Graves disease. Donor details come from another sample of the same person, matched by shared clones. CDR3 loop: CASSPPGIPCEQYF. The DNA sequence is TGTGCCAGCTCACCACCCGGGATCCCCTGCGAGCAGTACTTC.